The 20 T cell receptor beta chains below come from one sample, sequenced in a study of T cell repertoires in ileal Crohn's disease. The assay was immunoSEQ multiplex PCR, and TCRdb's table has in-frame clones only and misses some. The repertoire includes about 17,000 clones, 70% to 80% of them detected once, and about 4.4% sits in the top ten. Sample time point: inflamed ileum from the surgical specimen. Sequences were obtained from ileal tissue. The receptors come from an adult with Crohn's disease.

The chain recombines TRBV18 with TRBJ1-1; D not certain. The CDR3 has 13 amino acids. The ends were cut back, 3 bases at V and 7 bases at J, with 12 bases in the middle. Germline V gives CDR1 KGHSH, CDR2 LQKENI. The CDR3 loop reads CASSPWGRDEAFF. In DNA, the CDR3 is TGTGCCAGCTCACCTTGGGGTCGGGATGAAGCTTTCTTT.

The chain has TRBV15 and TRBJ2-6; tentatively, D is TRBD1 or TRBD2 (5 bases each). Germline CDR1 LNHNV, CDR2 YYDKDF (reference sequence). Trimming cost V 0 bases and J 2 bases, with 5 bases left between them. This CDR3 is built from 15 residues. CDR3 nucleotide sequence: TGTGCCACCAGCAGAGAGGGGGCTGGGGCCAACGTCCTGACTTTC. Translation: CATSREGAGANVLTF.

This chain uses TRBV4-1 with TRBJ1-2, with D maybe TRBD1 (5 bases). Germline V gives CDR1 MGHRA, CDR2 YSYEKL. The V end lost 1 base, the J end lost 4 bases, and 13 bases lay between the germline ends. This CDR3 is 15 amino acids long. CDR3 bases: TGCGCCAGCAGCCAAGGGGTCAGGGTGGGCTATGGCTACACCTTC. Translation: CASSQGVRVGYGYTF.

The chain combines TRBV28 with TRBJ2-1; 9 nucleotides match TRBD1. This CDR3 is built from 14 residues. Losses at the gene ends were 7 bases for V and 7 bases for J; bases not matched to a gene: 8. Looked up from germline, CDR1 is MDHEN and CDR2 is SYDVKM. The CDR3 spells CASKGQGSRNEQFF. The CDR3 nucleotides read TGTGCCAGCAAGGGACAGGGAAGTAGGAATGAGCAGTTCTTC.

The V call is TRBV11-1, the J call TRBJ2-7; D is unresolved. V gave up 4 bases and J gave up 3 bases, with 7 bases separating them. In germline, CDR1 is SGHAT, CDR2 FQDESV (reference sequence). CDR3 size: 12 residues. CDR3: CASSSVGYEQYF. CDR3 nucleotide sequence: TGTGCCAGCAGCTCGGTTGGCTACGAGCAGTACTTC.

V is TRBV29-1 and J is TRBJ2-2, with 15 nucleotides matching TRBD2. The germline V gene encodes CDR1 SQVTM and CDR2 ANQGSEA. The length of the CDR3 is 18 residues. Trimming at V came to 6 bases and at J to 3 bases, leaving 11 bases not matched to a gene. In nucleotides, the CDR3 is TGCAGCGTGCTCGATGCCGGACTAGCGGGGGGGCACACCGGGGAGCTGTTTTTT. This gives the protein CSVLDAGLAGGHTGELFF.

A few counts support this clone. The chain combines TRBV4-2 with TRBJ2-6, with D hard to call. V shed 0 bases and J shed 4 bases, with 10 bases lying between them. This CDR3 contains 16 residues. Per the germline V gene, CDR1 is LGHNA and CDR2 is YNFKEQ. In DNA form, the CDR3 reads TGTGCCAGCAGCCAAGAAGCGATTTCCGGGGCCAACGTCCTGACTTTC. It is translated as CASSQEAISGANVLTF.

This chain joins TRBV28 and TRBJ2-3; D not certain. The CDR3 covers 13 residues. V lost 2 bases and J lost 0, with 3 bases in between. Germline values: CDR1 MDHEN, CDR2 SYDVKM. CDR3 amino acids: CASSLLSTDTQYF. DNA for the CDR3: TGTGCCAGCAGTTTACTTAGCACAGATACGCAGTATTTT.

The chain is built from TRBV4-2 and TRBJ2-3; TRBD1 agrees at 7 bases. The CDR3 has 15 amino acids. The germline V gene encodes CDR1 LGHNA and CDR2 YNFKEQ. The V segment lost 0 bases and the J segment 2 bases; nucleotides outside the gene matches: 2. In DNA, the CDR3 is TGTGCCAGCAGCCAAGATGGACAGGCCACAGATACGCAGTATTTT. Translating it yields CASSQDGQATDTQYF.

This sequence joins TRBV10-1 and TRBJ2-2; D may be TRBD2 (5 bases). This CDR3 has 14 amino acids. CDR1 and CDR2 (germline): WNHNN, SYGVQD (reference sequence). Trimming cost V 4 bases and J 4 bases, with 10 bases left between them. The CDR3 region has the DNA TGCGCCAGCAGTGCGGGCGCGGGCACCGGGGAGCTGTTTTTT. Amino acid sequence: CASSAGAGTGELFF.

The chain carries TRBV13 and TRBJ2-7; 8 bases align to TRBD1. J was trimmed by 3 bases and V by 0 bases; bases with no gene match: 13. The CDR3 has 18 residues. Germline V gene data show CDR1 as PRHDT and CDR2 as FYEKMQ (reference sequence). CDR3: CASSLGPDQGASNYEQYF. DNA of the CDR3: TGTGCCAGCAGCTTAGGGCCCGACCAGGGGGCGTCTAACTACGAGCAGTACTTC.

The CDR3: CASSSSRQGGTQYF. The DNA for the CDR3 is TGTGCCAGCAGTTCGAGCCGACAGGGGGGGACCCAGTACTTC. The gene calls are TRBV27 and TRBJ2-5; 9 nucleotides line up with TRBD1. Germline V gene data show CDR1 as MNHEY and CDR2 as SMNVEV (reference sequence). Trimming cost V 4 bases and J 7 bases; bases outside gene matches: 7. This CDR3 has 14 residues.

The CDR3 nucleotides are TGTGCCAGCAGTGAAGGTACCGGGTGGGAGACCCAGTACTTC. Translating it yields CASSEGTGWETQYF. The V call is TRBV6-1, the J call TRBJ2-5; D is uncertain. The CDR3 length is 14 residues. Germline V CDR1 and CDR2: MNHNS, SASEGT. Trimming removed 1 base from V and 5 bases from J, with 11 bases in between.

The CDR3 protein is CASSVGGTSGPDTQYF. CDR3 DNA: TGTGCCAGCAGCGTAGGGGGGACTAGCGGGCCAGATACGCAGTATTTT. V and J are TRBV9 and TRBJ2-3; 12 bases line up with TRBD2. The trim removed 0 bases at V and 4 bases at J, leaving 3 bases unmatched. Per the germline V gene, CDR1 is SGDLS and CDR2 is YYNGEE. This CDR3 has 16 amino acids. The full variable domain, completed using reference TRBV9 and TRBJ2-3, is DSGVTQTPKHLITATGQRVTLRCSPRSGDLSVYWYQQSLDQGLQFLIQYYNGEERAKGNILERFSAQQFPDLHSELNLSSLELGDSALYFCASSVGGTSGPDTQYFGPGTRLTVL.

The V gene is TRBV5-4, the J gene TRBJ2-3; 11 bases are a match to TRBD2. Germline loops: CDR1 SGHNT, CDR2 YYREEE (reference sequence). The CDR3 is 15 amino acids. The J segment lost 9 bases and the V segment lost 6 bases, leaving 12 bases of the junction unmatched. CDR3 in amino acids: CASNVEGASGGTQYF. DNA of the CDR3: TGTGCCAGCAACGTGGAGGGGGCTAGCGGGGGGACGCAGTATTTT.

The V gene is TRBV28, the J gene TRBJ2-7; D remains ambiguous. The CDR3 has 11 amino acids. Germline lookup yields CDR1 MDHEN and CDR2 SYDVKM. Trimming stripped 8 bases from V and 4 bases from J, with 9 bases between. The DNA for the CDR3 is TGTGCCAGCGGTAAGACTTACGAGCAGTACTTC. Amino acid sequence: CASGKTYEQYF.

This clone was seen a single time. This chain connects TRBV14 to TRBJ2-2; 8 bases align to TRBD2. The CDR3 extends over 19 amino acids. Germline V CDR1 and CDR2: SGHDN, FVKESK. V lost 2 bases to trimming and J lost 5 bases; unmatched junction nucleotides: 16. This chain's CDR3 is CASSQTTGGALRGTGELFF. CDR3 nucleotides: TGTGCCAGCAGCCAAACAACGGGAGGGGCGCTAAGAGGGACCGGGGAGCTGTTTTTT.

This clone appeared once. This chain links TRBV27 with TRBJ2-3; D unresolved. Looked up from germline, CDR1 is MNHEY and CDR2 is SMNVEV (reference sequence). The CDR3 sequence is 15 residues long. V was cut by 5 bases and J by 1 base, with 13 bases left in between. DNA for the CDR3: TGTGCCAGCAGTCCTACCCCGCTCGGCACAGATACGCAGTATTTT. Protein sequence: CASSPTPLGTDTQYF.

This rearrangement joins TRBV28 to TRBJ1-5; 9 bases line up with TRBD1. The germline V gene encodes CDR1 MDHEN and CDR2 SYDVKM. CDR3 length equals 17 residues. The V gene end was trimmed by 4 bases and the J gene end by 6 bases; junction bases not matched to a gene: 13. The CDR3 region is CASSSPGTGNPGQPQHF. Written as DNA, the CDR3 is TGTGCCAGCAGTTCCCCCGGGACAGGGAACCCAGGTCAGCCCCAGCATTTT.

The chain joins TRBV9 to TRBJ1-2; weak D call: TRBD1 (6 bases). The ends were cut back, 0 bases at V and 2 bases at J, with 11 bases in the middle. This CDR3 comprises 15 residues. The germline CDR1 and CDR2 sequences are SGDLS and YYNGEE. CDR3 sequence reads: CASSVVAGGNYGYTF. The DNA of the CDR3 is TGTGCCAGCAGCGTAGTTGCCGGGGGCAACTATGGCTACACCTTC.